The 23 T cell receptor beta chains reported below all come from one sample, sequenced in a study of T-cell reconstitution after alpha-beta-depleted transplantation in children. Unique molecular identifiers were incorporated when the TCRbeta library was constructed. A single record per CDR3 protein comes from TCRdb applying MiXCR to the PCR reads. The sample has around 78,000 distinct CDR3 sequences; just under 7.5% are singletons. This material consisted of PBMCs from the stem cell graft donor, taken from the stem cell graft. All receptors come from a human donor who donated a stem cell graft to a child with acute lymphoblastic leukemia.

The gene calls are TRBV4-1 and TRBJ2-7, with no clear D. The CDR3 has 14 residues. V lost 3 bases, J lost 5 bases, and 14 bases lay in between. Germline loops: CDR1 MGHRA, CDR2 YSYEKL. The CDR3 reads CASSQAEQVDEQYF. The CDR3 DNA reads as TGCGCCAGCAGCCAGGCGGAGCAGGTGGACGAGCAGTACTTC.

This clonotype has ten or more counts. The chain is built from TRBV13 and TRBJ2-5; 8 bases align to TRBD1. Looked up from germline, CDR1 is PRHDT and CDR2 is FYEKMQ (reference sequence). The V gene end was trimmed by 5 bases and the J gene end by 3 bases; junction bases not matched to a gene: 2. This CDR3 is built from 13 residues. For the CDR3, the DNA is TGTGCCAGCAGCCCGGACAGGGAAGAGACCCAGTACTTC. It codes for CASSPDREETQYF.

This clonotype appeared many times. The genes are TRBV29-1 and TRBJ2-1, with 8 positions matching TRBD2. The CDR3 runs 13 residues. Germline loops: CDR1 SQVTM, CDR2 ANQGSEA. V gave up 3 bases and J gave up 3 bases; unmatched junction bases: 1. The CDR3 loop is CSVEGTSYNEQFF. The CDR3 DNA is TGCAGCGTTGAGGGGACTAGCTACAATGAGCAGTTCTTC.

This clonotype was detected a few times. The chain links TRBV7-6 to TRBJ2-2; D may be TRBD2 (5 bases). The CDR3 is 14 residues long. Germline CDR1 and CDR2: SGHVS and FNYEAQ. V lost 4 bases, J lost 6 bases, and 12 bases lay in between. The CDR3 nucleotides read TGTGCCAGCAGCTCCCCTGAGGAGGCCGGGGAGCTGTTTTTT. It is translated as CASSSPEEAGELFF. The full variable domain, rest sourced from reference TRBV7-6 and TRBJ2-2, is GAGVSQSPRYKVTKRGQDVALRCDPISGHVSLYWYRQALGQGPEFLTYFNYEAQQDKSGLPNDRFSAERPEGSISTLTIQRTEQRDSAMYRCASSSPEEAGELFFGEGSRLTVL.

This clonotype came up many times. The chain joins TRBV4-3 to TRBJ1-5; D might be TRBD1 (5 bases). Trimming stripped 0 bases from V and 4 bases from J, with 10 bases between. Germline CDR1 reads LGHNA; CDR2 reads YSLEER. The CDR3 is made up of 15 amino acids. As DNA, the CDR3 is TGCGCCAGCAGCCAAGATCATAGGGGAAATCAGCCCCAGCATTTT. Translated, it gives CASSQDHRGNQPQHF.

This clonotype showed up many times. The chain links TRBV10-2 to TRBJ2-7; 8 bases map to TRBD2. Per the germline V gene, CDR1 is WSHSY and CDR2 is SAAADI. This CDR3 spans 14 amino acids. V dropped 7 bases and J dropped 7; count of bases not matched to a gene: 12. The CDR3 loop is CASTWTSGGGEQYF. The CDR3 nucleotides read TGCGCCAGCACCTGGACTTCCGGGGGGGGGGAGCAGTACTTC.

CDR3 sequence: CASSSGAGVMNEQFF. Here the CDR3 DNA reads TGTGCCAGCAGTTCTGGGGCGGGAGTGATGAATGAGCAGTTCTTC. This sequence joins TRBV28 and TRBJ2-1; 7 bases map to TRBD2. Trimming removed 4 bases from V and 7 bases from J; junction bases left unmatched: 10. The V gene's germline CDR1 is MDHEN and CDR2 SYDVKM. This CDR3 spans 15 amino acids.

This clonotype was seen many times. The rearrangement links TRBV29-1 to TRBJ1-1; D is undetermined. This CDR3 has 13 residues. V gave up 3 bases and J gave up 6 bases, with 14 bases separating them. Germline CDR1 and CDR2: SQVTM and ANQGSEA. This CDR3 reads CSVEEEGRAEAFF. CDR3 bases: TGCAGCGTTGAGGAGGAGGGCAGAGCTGAAGCTTTCTTT.

This clonotype has a handful of counts. CDR3 DNA: TGTGCCAGCAGTGTTGACAGGGGCTCCTACGAGCAGTTCTTC. Protein product: CASSVDRGSYEQFF. The V and J genes are TRBV7-6 and TRBJ2-1; 8 nucleotides align to TRBD1. Per germline, CDR1 SGHVS and CDR2 FNYEAQ. The junction had 11 bases not matched to a gene; V was cut back by 6 bases and J by 10 bases. CDR3 length: 14 amino acids.

The rearrangement uses TRBV6-5 and TRBJ2-3, with a weak D call TRBD1 (6 bases). CDR3 length equals 17 residues. V dropped 0 bases and J dropped 2 bases, with 15 bases sitting between them. Germline CDR1 is MNHEY and CDR2 is SVGAGI. CDR3 in amino acids: CASSYSGQGQPTDTQYF. The CDR3 DNA follows: TGTGCCAGCAGTTACTCGGGGCAGGGGCAGCCCACAGATACGCAGTATTTT.

This clonotype showed up many times. The rearrangement uses TRBV9 and TRBJ1-2; D remains unclear. CDR3 length: 14 amino acids. From germline, CDR1 is SGDLS and CDR2 YYNGEE. Trimming stripped 0 bases from V and 4 bases from J, with 10 bases between. CDR3 coding DNA: TGTGCCAGCAGCGTAGGTGAAAGCCCCTATGGCTACACCTTC. Translating gives CASSVGESPYGYTF. Full variable domain (remainder filled in from reference TRBV9 and TRBJ1-2): DSGVTQTPKHLITATGQRVTLRCSPRSGDLSVYWYQQSLDQGLQFLIQYYNGEERAKGNILERFSAQQFPDLHSELNLSSLELGDSALYFCASSVGESPYGYTFGSGTRLTVV.

In its sample, this clonotype was seen many times. This rearrangement joins TRBV12-3 or TRBV12-4 to TRBJ2-7; D gene ambiguous. This CDR3 region has 15 residues. V shed 6 bases and J shed 3 bases, with 18 bases lying between them. The CDR3 sequence: CASSPGVGWGYEQYF. The CDR3 nucleotides read TGTGCCAGCAGCCCCGGAGTGGGGTGGGGCTACGAGCAGTACTTC.

There are a few counts of this clonotype. The chain recombines TRBV7-6 with TRBJ1-1, with D unresolved. V shed 1 base and J shed 3 bases, with 9 bases lying between them. Germline values: CDR1 SGHVS, CDR2 FNYEAQ. The CDR3 is 14 residues long. CDR3 sequence (DNA): TGTGCCAGCAGCTTAGGCCCGCCGGACACTGAAGCTTTCTTT. Amino acid sequence: CASSLGPPDTEAFF.

This clonotype appeared many times. This chain joins TRBV18 and TRBJ1-5; D is ambiguous. Germline loops: CDR1 KGHSH, CDR2 LQKENI. The CDR3 sequence is 15 residues long. V was clipped by 3 bases and J by 5 bases, with 14 bases between them. CDR3 in amino acids: CASSPLALTDQPQHF. DNA of the CDR3: TGTGCCAGCTCACCTCTAGCACTTACGGATCAGCCCCAGCATTTT.

V and J are TRBV13 and TRBJ1-5; the D is unclear. CDR1 and CDR2 from the germline V gene are PRHDT and FYEKMQ (reference sequence). This CDR3 contains 15 residues. Trimming left V 0 bases short and J 1 base short, with 7 bases between. This CDR3 reads CASSLGLGSNQPQHF. CDR3 DNA: TGTGCCAGCAGCTTAGGGCTGGGCAGCAATCAGCCCCAGCATTTT.

This clonotype was found many times. This sequence joins TRBV12-3 or TRBV12-4 and TRBJ1-2; D is uncertain. The CDR3 is made up of 16 amino acids. The germline V and J ends were trimmed by 4 bases and 0 bases, with 15 bases remaining between them. Written as DNA, the CDR3 is TGTGCCAGCAGTTGGGGAGGGCCCAACTCTAACTATGGCTACACCTTC. Translated, it gives CASSWGGPNSNYGYTF.

The chain employs TRBV5-8 and TRBJ2-7, with D unclear. There are 11 residues in the CDR3. Per germline, CDR1 SGHTS and CDR2 YDEGEE. V lost 4 bases and J 6 bases, leaving 8 bases between the germline ends. The CDR3 coding sequence is TGTGCCAGCAGCCCCCTTTTCGAGCAGTACTTC. It yields the protein CASSPLFEQYF.

In its sample, this clonotype was seen many times. This chain uses TRBV6-6 with TRBJ2-7; 9 nucleotides line up with TRBD1. The CDR3 extends over 14 amino acids. CDR1 MNHNY and CDR2 SVGAGI come from the germline V gene (reference sequence). V shed 7 bases, J shed 0 bases, and the junction held 4 bases outside the gene matches. The DNA for the CDR3 is TGTGCCAGCAAATTACAGGGGGCCTCCTACGAGCAGTACTTC. Amino acids: CASKLQGASYEQYF.

The chain uses TRBV5-4 and TRBJ1-4; TRBD1 might be the D (5 bases). The CDR3 length is 15 residues. The V end was cut by 3 bases, the J end by 10 bases, with 19 bases between. Germline values: CDR1 SGHNT, CDR2 YYREEE (reference sequence). CDR3 DNA sequence: TGTGCCAGCAGCTCCCAAGGGGCCGGTATAGGAAAACTGTTTTTT. It specifies CASSSQGAGIGKLFF.

This clonotype was counted ten times or more. This chain uses TRBV7-8 with TRBJ2-7; TRBD2 is a possible D gene (5 bases). Trimming took off 6 bases at V and 2 bases at J, with 20 bases between the two ends. Germline CDR1 reads SGHVS; CDR2 reads FQNEAQ. There are 16 residues in the CDR3. For the CDR3, the DNA is TGTGCCAGCAGGCCAGTTTCATTGCGGGCACCCTACGAGCAGTACTTC. Protein sequence: CASRPVSLRAPYEQYF.

V usage is TRBV7-9 and J usage is TRBJ2-7; 9 bases map to TRBD1. V dropped 1 base and J dropped 0; count of bases not matched to a gene: 1. Germline V CDR1 and CDR2: SEHNR, FQNEAQ (reference sequence). CDR3 length: 15 amino acids. The CDR3: CASSLGDRASYEQYF. CDR3 nucleotide sequence: TGTGCCAGCAGCTTAGGGGACAGGGCCTCCTACGAGCAGTACTTC.

J is TRBJ2-7 and V is TRBV7-6, with 8 nucleotides matching TRBD2. Germline assignment: CDR1 SGHVS and CDR2 FNYEAQ. V trimming: 1 base; J trimming: 4 bases; junction bases outside the gene matches: 6. The CDR3 loop spans 15 amino acids. The CDR3 sequence: CASSLVRGGGYEQYF. DNA of the CDR3: TGTGCCAGCAGCTTAGTCCGGGGGGGCGGGTACGAGCAGTACTTC. The variable domain in full, with the rest retrieved from reference TRBV7-6 and TRBJ2-7, is GAGVSQSPRYKVTKRGQDVALRCDPISGHVSLYWYRQALGQGPEFLTYFNYEAQQDKSGLPNDRFSAERPEGSISTLTIQRTEQRDSAMYRCASSLVRGGGYEQYFGPGTRLTVT.

This clonotype has just a few counts. The chain employs TRBV6-2 or TRBV6-3 and TRBJ1-1, with unresolved D. Trimming removed 0 bases from V and 4 bases from J, with 9 bases in between. Germline V gene lookup returns CDR1 MNHEY and CDR2 SVGEGT. This CDR3 spans 14 amino acids. The CDR3 sequence: CASSYSREGTEAFF. The DNA for the CDR3 is TGTGCCAGCAGTTACTCGAGAGAAGGCACTGAAGCTTTCTTT.